This is a list of T cell receptor beta chains from one sample in a study of shared clonotypes between healthy human individuals. Libraries were prepared by immunoSEQ multiplex PCR; TCRdb keeps only in-frame clonotypes and omits some of them. Of about 1 million clones listed, about 75% are singletons. Sequenced: memory CD4+ T cells sorted from blood. Receptor source: a young man in good health. Both conserved end residues are part of each CDR3. Each record gives: V gene, D gene, J gene, clone size, CDR3 protein, CDR3 DNA. D genes are given only for firm matches. Size tells how often a clone was seen (once, few, many) or the class of an expanded clone, and some rows leave it out.

V: TRBV30; D: TRBD2; J: TRBJ2-5; size: -; CDR3: CAWSVRVSGRALQETQYF; DNA: TGTGCCTGGAGTGTAAGAGTAAGCGGGAGGGCCCTGCAAGAGACCCAGTACTTC
V: TRBV18; D: -; J: TRBJ2-7; size: -; CDR3: CASSPGQGEHF; DNA: TGTGCCAGCTCACCAGGCCAGGGCGAGCACTTC
V: TRBV10-3; D: -; J: TRBJ2-4; size: few; CDR3: CAISDPGAKNIQYF; DNA: TGTGCCATCAGTGACCCAGGGGCCAAAAACATTCAGTACTTC
V: TRBV18; D: -; J: TRBJ1-1; size: -; CDR3: CASSPQGVAEAFF; DNA: TGTGCCAGCTCACCACAGGGGGTGGCTGAAGCTTTCTTT
V: TRBV9; D: -; J: TRBJ2-2; size: -; CDR3: CASSAGQSTNTGELFF; DNA: TGTGCCAGCAGCGCCGGACAGAGTACGAACACCGGGGAGCTGTTTTTT
V: TRBV5-6; D: TRBD2; J: TRBJ2-5; size: -; CDR3: CASSPQGAGRYQETQYF; DNA: TGTGCCAGCAGCCCCCAGGGAGCGGGAAGGTACCAAGAGACCCAGTACTTC
V: TRBV15; D: -; J: TRBJ1-6; size: -; CDR3: CATSRINSPLHF; DNA: TGTGCCACCAGCAGGATAAATTCACCCCTCCACTTT
V: TRBV25-1; D: -; J: TRBJ1-1; size: many; CDR3: CASKKEGFNTEAFF; DNA: TGTGCCAGCAAGAAGGAGGGTTTTAACACTGAAGCTTTCTTT
V: TRBV7-6; D: TRBD1; J: TRBJ1-1; size: -; CDR3: CASSLGDSHTEAFF; DNA: TGTGCCAGCAGCTTAGGGGACAGCCACACTGAAGCTTTCTTT
V: TRBV10-1; D: -; J: TRBJ1-2; size: -; CDR3: CASTCLRANYGYTF; DNA: TGCGCCAGCACCTGCCTGAGGGCAAACTATGGCTACACCTTC
V: TRBV4-1; D: TRBD1; J: TRBJ2-7; size: -; CDR3: CASSQGPGDRAYEQYF; DNA: TGCGCCAGCAGCCAAGGTCCGGGGGACAGGGCGTACGAGCAGTACTTC
V: TRBV19; D: TRBD2; J: TRBJ2-1; size: -; CDR3: CASSSLGTSGRGGHNEQFF; DNA: TGTGCCAGTAGCAGCCTAGGGACTAGCGGGAGGGGCGGGCACAATGAGCAGTTCTTC
V: TRBV5-1; D: -; J: TRBJ2-1; size: -; CDR3: CASSLMGAYNEQFF; DNA: TGCGCCAGCAGCTTGATGGGGGCCTACAATGAGCAGTTCTTC
V: TRBV11-2; D: TRBD1; J: TRBJ1-6; size: -; CDR3: CASSPRDRGSPLHF; DNA: TGTGCCAGCAGCCCCCGGGACAGGGGCTCACCCCTCCACTTT
V: TRBV6-5; D: -; J: TRBJ2-5; size: once; CDR3: CASTGRETQYF; DNA: TGTGCCAGCACTGGGAGGGAGACCCAGTACTTC
V: TRBV18; D: -; J: TRBJ1-5; size: few; CDR3: CASSPDRNQPQHF; DNA: TGTGCCAGCTCACCAGACAGGAATCAGCCCCAGCATTTT
V: TRBV4-1; D: -; J: TRBJ1-5; size: -; CDR3: CASSHLRGAGNQPQHF; DNA: TGCGCCAGCAGCCATCTAAGGGGGGCAGGCAATCAGCCCCAGCATTTT
V: TRBV27; D: -; J: TRBJ2-7; size: once; CDR3: CASSPGGVASYEQYF; DNA: TGTGCCAGCAGTCCCGGAGGGGTTGCGAGCTACGAGCAGTACTTC
V: TRBV14; D: TRBD2; J: TRBJ2-1; size: -; CDR3: CASSQDQTSGRHGNEQFF; DNA: TGTGCCAGCAGCCAAGACCAAACTAGCGGGAGACACGGGAATGAGCAGTTCTTC
V: TRBV6-5; D: TRBD1; J: TRBJ1-6; size: -; CDR3: CASSLGDRGSPLHF; DNA: TGTGCCAGTAGTTTGGGGGACAGGGGTTCACCCCTCCACTTT
V: TRBV28; D: -; J: TRBJ1-2; size: -; CDR3: CASSLRISGYGYTF; DNA: TGTGCCAGCAGTTTAAGAATTTCCGGGTATGGCTACACCTTC
V: TRBV19; D: TRBD1; J: TRBJ2-5; size: -; CDR3: CASMGDRGSKTQYF; DNA: TGTGCCAGTATGGGGGACAGGGGTAGTAAGACCCAGTACTTC
V: TRBV2; D: TRBD1; J: TRBJ1-6; size: -; CDR3: CASSPRGGTGTSPLHF; DNA: TGTGCCAGCAGCCCGAGGGGTGGGACAGGGACTTCACCCCTCCACTTT
V: TRBV7-2; D: -; J: TRBJ2-7; size: -; CDR3: CASSLTTTEQYF; DNA: TGTGCCAGCAGCTTAACGACTACCGAGCAGTACTTC
V: TRBV11-2; D: -; J: TRBJ2-3; size: -; CDR3: CASSPLGLRADTQYF; DNA: TGTGCCAGCAGCCCCCTAGGACTCCGGGCAGATACGCAGTATTTT
V: TRBV5-1; D: TRBD1; J: TRBJ2-7; size: -; CDR3: CASSLNRGPKFYEQYF; DNA: TGCGCCAGCAGCTTGAACAGGGGGCCCAAATTCTACGAGCAGTACTTC
V: TRBV18; D: -; J: TRBJ1-3; size: -; CDR3: CASSPAGTQGNTIYF; DNA: TGTGCCAGCTCACCTGCGGGAACCCAGGGAAACACCATATATTTT
V: TRBV7-2; D: -; J: TRBJ2-2; size: -; CDR3: CATKGGGSTGELFF; DNA: TGTGCCACCAAGGGGGGCGGGAGCACCGGGGAGCTGTTTTTT
V: TRBV4-1; D: TRBD1; J: TRBJ1-3; size: -; CDR3: CASSQETRTGGFSGNTIYF; DNA: TGCGCCAGCAGCCAAGAAACTCGGACAGGGGGCTTTTCAGGAAACACCATATATTTT
V: TRBV19; D: TRBD2; J: TRBJ2-1; size: many; CDR3: CASRGGGPSSYNEQFF; DNA: TGTGCCAGTAGGGGCGGGGGGCCGAGCTCCTACAATGAGCAGTTCTTC
V: TRBV9; D: -; J: TRBJ1-2; size: -; CDR3: CASSVEWQGYGGYTF; DNA: TGTGCCAGCAGCGTAGAGTGGCAGGGCTACGGTGGCTACACCTTC
V: TRBV23-1; D: -; J: TRBJ1-5; size: -; CDR3: CARGRRRSKQPQHF; DNA: TGCGCCAGGGGACGGCGCCGGTCAAAACAGCCCCAGCATTTT
V: TRBV10-1; D: -; J: TRBJ1-1; size: -; CDR3: CASRGEATEAFF; DNA: TGCGCCAGCAGGGGGGAGGCTACTGAAGCTTTCTTT
V: TRBV5-1; D: TRBD2; J: TRBJ2-2; size: -; CDR3: CASSPELAGGSNTGELFF; DNA: TGCGCCAGCAGCCCCGAACTCGCGGGGGGGTCGAACACCGGGGAGCTGTTTTTT
V: TRBV6-1; D: -; J: TRBJ2-3; size: -; CDR3: CASSASRTVSGTDTQYF; DNA: TGTGCCAGCAGTGCCTCACGGACGGTTTCTGGCACAGATACGCAGTATTTT
V: TRBV6-1; D: TRBD1; J: TRBJ1-6; size: -; CDR3: CASSVEQGSRSPLHF; DNA: TGTGCCAGCAGTGTAGAACAGGGGTCACGATCACCCCTCCACTTT
V: TRBV5-1; D: TRBD2; J: TRBJ2-7; size: once; CDR3: CASQISGGPYEQYF; DNA: TGCGCCAGCCAGATTAGCGGGGGTCCCTACGAGCAGTACTTC
V: TRBV6-1; D: TRBD1; J: TRBJ1-5; size: -; CDR3: CASSVGTGQPQHF; DNA: TGTGCCAGCAGTGTAGGGACAGGTCAGCCCCAGCATTTT
V: TRBV20-1; D: -; J: TRBJ1-1; size: few; CDR3: CSARDGTEAFF; DNA: TGCAGTGCTAGGGATGGCACTGAAGCTTTCTTT
V: TRBV7-9; D: -; J: TRBJ2-1; size: -; CDR3: CASSTRGDEQFF; DNA: TGTGCCAGCAGCACCAGGGGGGATGAGCAGTTCTTC
V: TRBV29-1; D: -; J: TRBJ1-2; size: -; CDR3: CSVETLNYGYTF; DNA: TGCAGCGTTGAGACTCTTAACTATGGCTACACCTTC